This record covers a single T cell receptor (beta chain). While infection was still active, Seattle patients were enrolled and then followed longitudinally. Original processing methods: How many nucleated cells were present was estimated from reference gene primer amplification. Data came from immunoSEQ multiplex PCR; TCRdb stores just in-frame clones and leaves some out. Clone size and V and J calls were adopted from that table, with D and trimming inferred from the DNA. Here the sample spans around 280,000 clones, under 90% being singletons. Trimming took off 1 base at V and 1 base at J, with 11 bases between the two ends. The germline V gene encodes CDR1 SGHVS and CDR2 FQNEAQ. The CDR3 length is 16 residues. The sample belongs to a study of blood T cell repertoires in COVID-19. The overall study: Sites across the United States, Italy and Spain contributed samples from acute and convalescent COVID-19. PBMCs, B-cell-depleted T cells, or T cells provided the cDNA or gDNA that made up the material.

The sequenced material came from peripheral blood. The chain employs TRBV7-8 and TRBJ2-1; D is undetermined. This clonotype originated in a woman aged 25-40 years with COVID-19, enrolled during active disease. CDR3 nucleotides: TGTGCCAGCAGCTTAGTGTCGGGTAGATCCTACAATGAGCAGTTCTTC. Protein: CASSLVSGRSYNEQFF. The whole variable domain, filled in from reference TRBV7-8 and TRBJ2-1, reads GAGVSQSPRYKVAKRGQDVALRCDPISGHVSLFWYQQALGQGPEFLTYFQNEAQLDKSGLPSDRFFAERPEGSVSTLKIQRTQQEDSAVYLCASSLVSGRSYNEQFFGPGTRLTVL.